This T cell receptor beta chain was observed in a study of technical replicates of blood from several donors. Sequencing was performed with immunoSEQ multiplex PCR; in TCRdb, only in-frame clones are kept and a portion is missing. The sample lists some 94,000 clones, roughly 95% occurring once. Losses at the gene ends were 5 bases for V and 5 bases for J; bases not matched to a gene: 5. The CDR3 loop spans 13 amino acids. Germline CDR1 GTSNPN, CDR2 SVGIG (reference sequence). The chain uses TRBV30 and TRBJ2-3; TRBD1 matches 9 bases. Sequenced sample: T cells isolated from PBMCs. This TCR was recovered from a human donor in good health. The CDR3 sequence is CAWDPGQGDTQYF. DNA of the CDR3: TGTGCCTGGGACCCGGGACAGGGAGATACGCAGTATTTT.